The rows below give T cell receptor beta chains drawn from one sample of a study of blood T cell repertoires in COVID-19. Measured with immunoSEQ multiplex PCR; TCRdb has only the in-frame clones, and not every one. This table has more than 200,000 clones, 88% appearing once. The sequenced material came from peripheral blood. The receptors stem from a man between 65 and 85 years old with acute or convalescent COVID-19. CDR3s include the opening cysteine and the closing phenylalanine or tryptophan. A D gene is named only where the DNA matches it firmly. Size is omitted from some rows. Given values are once, few, many or a class for expanded clones.

J: TRBJ2-5; D: TRBD2; V: TRBV4-2; size: .; DNA: TGTGCCAGCAGCCAAGGTTTAGCGGGAGAGGCAGAGACCCAGTACTTC; CDR3: CASSQGLAGEAETQYF
J: TRBJ1-5; D: .; V: TRBV6-6; size: .; DNA: TGTGCCAGCAGTTACTCGGCTCAGCGGGGACCCCAGCATTTT; CDR3: CASSYSAQRGPQHF
J: TRBJ2-1; D: .; V: TRBV5-1; size: .; DNA: TGCGCCAGCAGCTCAGGACAGTCCTACAATGAGCAGTTCTTC; CDR3: CASSSGQSYNEQFF
J: TRBJ1-2; D: .; V: TRBV20-1; size: .; DNA: TGCAGTACCGGTCGGGGCTATGGCTACACCTTC; CDR3: CSTGRGYGYTF
J: TRBJ2-7; D: .; V: TRBV6-4; size: .; DNA: TGTGCCAGCAGCCCCTCGGAGGGAGAGTCCTACGAGCAGTACTTC; CDR3: CASSPSEGESYEQYF
J: TRBJ1-2; D: .; V: TRBV7-6; size: .; DNA: TGTGCCAGCAGCCCCCCGGGCGGGGGAGCTGGCTACACCTTC; CDR3: CASSPPGGGAGYTF
J: TRBJ2-2; D: .; V: TRBV25-1; size: .; DNA: TGTGCCAGCGTTGGACAGACACTCACCGGGGAGCTGTTTTTT; CDR3: CASVGQTLTGELFF
J: TRBJ2-7; D: TRBD2; V: TRBV7-2; size: once; DNA: TGTGCCAGCAGCTTACTAGCGGGAGTCTACGAGCAGTACTTC; CDR3: CASSLLAGVYEQYF
J: TRBJ1-4; D: TRBD1; V: TRBV19; size: .; DNA: TGTGCCAGTAGTCCCCGGGACAGGGGCTCAACTAATGAAAAACTGTTTTTT; CDR3: CASSPRDRGSTNEKLFF
J: TRBJ2-1; D: .; V: TRBV9; size: .; DNA: TGTGCCAGCAGCGAAACAGTTAGCTCCTACAATGAGCAGTTCTTC; CDR3: CASSETVSSYNEQFF